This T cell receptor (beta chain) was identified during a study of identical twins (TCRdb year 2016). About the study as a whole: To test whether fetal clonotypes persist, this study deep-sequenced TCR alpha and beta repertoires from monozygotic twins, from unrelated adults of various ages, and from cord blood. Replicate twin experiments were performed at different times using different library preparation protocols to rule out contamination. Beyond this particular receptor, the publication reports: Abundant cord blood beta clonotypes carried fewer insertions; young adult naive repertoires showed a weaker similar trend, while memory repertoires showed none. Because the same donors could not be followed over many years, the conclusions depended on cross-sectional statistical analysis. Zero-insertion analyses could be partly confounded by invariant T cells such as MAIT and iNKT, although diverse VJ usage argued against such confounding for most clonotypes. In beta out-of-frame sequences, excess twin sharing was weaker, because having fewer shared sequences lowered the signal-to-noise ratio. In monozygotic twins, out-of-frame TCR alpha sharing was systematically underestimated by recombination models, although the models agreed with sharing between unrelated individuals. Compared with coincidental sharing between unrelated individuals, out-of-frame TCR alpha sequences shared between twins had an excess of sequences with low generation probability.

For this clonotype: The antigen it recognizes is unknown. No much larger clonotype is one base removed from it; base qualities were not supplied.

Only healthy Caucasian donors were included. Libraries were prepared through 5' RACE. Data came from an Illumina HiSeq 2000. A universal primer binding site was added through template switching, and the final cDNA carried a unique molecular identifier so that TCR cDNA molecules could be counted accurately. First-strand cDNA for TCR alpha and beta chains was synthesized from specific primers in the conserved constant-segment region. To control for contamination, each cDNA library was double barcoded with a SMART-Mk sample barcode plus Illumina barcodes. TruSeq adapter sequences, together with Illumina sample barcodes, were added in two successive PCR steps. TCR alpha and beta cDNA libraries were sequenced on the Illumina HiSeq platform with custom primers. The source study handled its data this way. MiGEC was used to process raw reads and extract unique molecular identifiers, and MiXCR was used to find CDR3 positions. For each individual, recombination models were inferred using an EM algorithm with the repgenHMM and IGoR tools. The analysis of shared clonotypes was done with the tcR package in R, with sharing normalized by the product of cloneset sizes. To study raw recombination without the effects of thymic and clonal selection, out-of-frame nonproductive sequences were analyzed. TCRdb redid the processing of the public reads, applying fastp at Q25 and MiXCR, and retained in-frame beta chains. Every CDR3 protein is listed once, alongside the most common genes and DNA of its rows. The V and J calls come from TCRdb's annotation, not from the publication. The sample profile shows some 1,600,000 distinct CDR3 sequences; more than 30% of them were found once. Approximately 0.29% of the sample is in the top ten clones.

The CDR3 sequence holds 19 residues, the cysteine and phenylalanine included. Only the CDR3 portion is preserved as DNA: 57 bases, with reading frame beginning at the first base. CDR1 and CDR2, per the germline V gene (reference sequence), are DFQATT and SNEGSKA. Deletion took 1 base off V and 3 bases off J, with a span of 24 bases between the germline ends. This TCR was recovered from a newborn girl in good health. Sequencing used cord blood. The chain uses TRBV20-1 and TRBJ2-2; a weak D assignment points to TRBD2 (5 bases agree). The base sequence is TGCAGTGCTAGAGGGGGAGCTAGGGCTAGCCATCATTACACCGGGGAGCTGTTTTTT. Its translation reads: CSARGGARASHHYTGELFF.